Each of the 28 T cell receptor beta chains below was sequenced from the same sample in a study of regulatory T cells in long-lasting Graves disease (dated by TCRdb to the early 2020s). Explained via the paper, the time point label denotes: persistent/refractory GD, antithyroid drugs over 5 years with positive TRAb. For both TCR sequencing and RNA sequencing, RNA was extracted from PBMCs in TRIzol. Receptor libraries were prepared by multiplex PCR. Sequencer: Illumina HiSeq 4000. iRepertoire HTBI primers and Arm-PCR amplification of CDR3 regions were used to construct TCR beta libraries. Clones were called with MiXCR by TCRdb after fastp trimmed the public reads at Q25, and only in-frame beta chains were retained. Entries that share a CDR3 protein sequence are merged under the most common genes and DNA. This sample gives 350,000 to 500,000 distinct CDR3 sequences in total; roughly a fifth of them show up just once. 13% to 15% of the sample lies in the top ten.

The starting material was peripheral blood mononuclear cells (PBMCs), obtained when the disease was refractory, from a patient treated with antithyroid drugs. These receptors were taken from a female donor with Graves disease.

This clonotype was recorded a few times. The chain has TRBV7-2 and TRBJ2-5, with D unresolved. The CDR3 is made up of 14 amino acids. V was clipped by 4 bases and J by 0 bases, with 9 bases between them. Germline CDR1 reads SGHTA; CDR2 reads FQGNSA. The CDR3 loop is CASSSYPYQETQYF. Here the CDR3 DNA reads TGTGCCAGCAGCTCCTACCCATACCAAGAGACCCAGTACTTC.

This clonotype came up many times. V is TRBV6-1 and J is TRBJ2-7, with D perhaps matching TRBD1 or TRBD2 (5 bases each). The CDR3 is 16 amino acids. V dropped 4 bases and J dropped 3 bases, with 19 bases sitting between them. Germline CDR1 and CDR2: MNHNS and SASEGT. The CDR3 DNA follows: TGTGCCAGCAGTGCACCGGGACCCTACACCGGCTACGAGCAGTACTTC. Translated, it gives CASSAPGPYTGYEQYF.

The chain employs TRBV7-2 and TRBJ2-7; 8 bases line up with TRBD1. The CDR3 is made up of 15 amino acids. Germline V gene sequence: CDR1 SGHTA, CDR2 FQGNSA. Trimming removed 4 bases from V and 2 bases from J; junction bases left unmatched: 7. In nucleotides, the CDR3 is TGTGCCAGCAGCTCCCAAGAGGACAGGGCCTACGAGCAGTACTTC. Translated: CASSSQEDRAYEQYF.

The chain recombines TRBV7-2 with TRBJ2-5; D perhaps matches TRBD2 (6 bases). In germline, CDR1 is SGHTA, CDR2 FQGNSA. V was trimmed by 7 bases and J by 5 bases, leaving 17 bases between them. This CDR3 contains 14 residues. The CDR3: CASTLLSGTETQYF. The CDR3 DNA sequence: TGTGCCAGCACCCTCTTATCAGGGACTGAGACCCAGTACTTC.

The chain combines TRBV7-2 with TRBJ2-7; D might be TRBD2 (6 bases). This CDR3 spans 17 amino acids. The germline gives CDR1 SGHTA, CDR2 FQGNSA. V was shortened by 7 bases and J by 3 bases, with 25 bases between the two germline ends. CDR3 sequence: CASTNKIGGRDDYEQYF. CDR3 nucleotide sequence: TGTGCCAGCACCAATAAAATCGGCGGGCGGGATGACTACGAGCAGTACTTC. The variable domain in full, with the rest retrieved from reference TRBV7-2 and TRBJ2-7, is GAGVSQSPSNKVTEKGKDVELRCDPISGHTALYWYRQSLGQGLEFLIYFQGNSAPDKSGLPSDRFSAERTGGSVSTLTIQRTQQEDSAVYLCASTNKIGGRDDYEQYFGPGTRLTVT.

This clonotype was observed at least ten times. This sequence joins TRBV2 and TRBJ1-6, with 7 bases fitting TRBD1. The J segment lost 1 base and the V segment lost 4 bases, leaving 4 bases of the junction unmatched. There are 16 residues in the CDR3. CDR1 and CDR2 (germline): SNHLY, FYNNEI. In DNA, the CDR3 is TGTGCCAGCAGTGGCGGCAGGGGGTCCTATAATTCACCCCTCCACTTT. Translated, it gives CASSGGRGSYNSPLHF.

In this sample, this clonotype turned up many times. The chain has TRBV20-1 and TRBJ1-1; D is perhaps TRBD1 (6 bases). This CDR3 has 12 amino acids. The germline V gene encodes CDR1 DFQATT and CDR2 SNEGSKA (reference sequence). With 5 bases removed from V and 3 bases from J, the gap between germline ends came to 10 bases. This CDR3 is CSAGRQDTEAFF. CDR3 coding DNA: TGCAGTGCTGGACGACAGGACACTGAAGCTTTCTTT.

In its sample, this clonotype was seen a few times. The V and J genes are TRBV7-9 and TRBJ2-7; 8 bases line up with TRBD1. J gave up 0 bases and V 7 bases, and 2 bases lay outside the gene matches. The CDR3 contains 13 residues. The V gene's germline CDR1 is SEHNR and CDR2 FQNEAQ (reference sequence). This chain's CDR3 is CASTGQGSYEQYF. In nucleotides, the CDR3 is TGTGCCAGCACTGGACAGGGCTCCTACGAGCAGTACTTC.

This clonotype was recorded at least ten times. The rearrangement links TRBV7-9 to TRBJ2-7; D possibly matches TRBD1 or TRBD2 (5 bases each). The CDR3 is 15 amino acids. The germline CDR1 and CDR2 sequences are SEHNR and FQNEAQ (reference sequence). The V end lost 4 bases, the J end lost 1 base, and 14 bases lay between the germline ends. The CDR3 coding sequence is TGTGCCAGCAGCTCGTTCCGGGACGGTTCCTACGAGCAGTACTTC. This translates into CASSSFRDGSYEQYF.

The rearrangement joins TRBV18 to TRBJ1-6; 8 positions match TRBD1. V trimming: 3 bases; J trimming: 10 bases; junction bases outside the gene matches: 11. The V gene's germline CDR1 is KGHSH and CDR2 LQKENI. The CDR3 spans 16 residues. CDR3 region: CASSPGTGGIRSPLHF. The CDR3 nucleotides read TGTGCCAGCTCACCCGGGACAGGCGGTATACGGTCACCCCTCCACTTT.

On this clonotype: This may come from a read error, since a much larger clone is one base off. This sequence joins TRBV2 and TRBJ1-2; D is possibly TRBD1 (6 bases). This CDR3 has 13 residues. Germline assignment: CDR1 SNHLY and CDR2 FYNNEI. Trimming pared 3 bases from V and 4 bases from J, leaving 9 bases between. In DNA, the CDR3 is TGTGCCAGCAGTGAGCGGACAGCCTATGGCTACACCTTC. Amino acid sequence: CASSERTAYGYTF.

In this sample, this clonotype turned up a few times. In DNA, the CDR3 is TGTGCCAGCAGCCCTAATACAGGGGGTGGTGAGCAGTTCTTC. This translates into CASSPNTGGGEQFF. V is TRBV7-3 and J is TRBJ2-1; 8 positions agree with TRBD1. J gave up 9 bases and V 5 bases, and 9 bases lay outside the gene matches. This CDR3 region has 14 residues. Germline V gene lookup returns CDR1 SGHTA and CDR2 FQGTGA.

The chain recombines TRBV7-6 with TRBJ2-7; either TRBD1 or TRBD2 may fit D (5 bases each). Germline CDR1 reads SGHVS; CDR2 reads FNYEAQ. Between the trimmed V and J ends, which lost 1 base and 3 bases, there was a span of 16 bases. This CDR3 has 16 amino acids. The CDR3 DNA is TGTGCCAGCAGCTTAGGTTCAGGGACGGTAAACTACGAGCAGTACTTC. Its protein is CASSLGSGTVNYEQYF.

This clonotype came up a few times. The rearrangement uses TRBV19 and TRBJ1-1, with TRBD1 as a possible D gene (5 bases). This CDR3 spans 15 amino acids. Per germline, CDR1 LNHDA and CDR2 SQIVND (reference sequence). V gave up 5 bases and J gave up 0 bases, with 13 bases separating them. This chain's CDR3 is CASSWGQDLNTEAFF. CDR3 nucleotide sequence: TGTGCCAGTAGTTGGGGCCAGGACCTGAACACTGAAGCTTTCTTT.

This clonotype occurred once. The chain employs TRBV5-1 and TRBJ2-5, with 7 positions matching TRBD1. This CDR3 region has 15 residues. The J segment lost 3 bases and the V segment lost 5 bases, leaving 10 bases of the junction unmatched. Looked up from germline, CDR1 is SGHRS and CDR2 is YFSETQ. The CDR3 here is CASRDDRASKETQYF. Written as DNA, the CDR3 is TGCGCCAGCAGGGACGACAGGGCCTCCAAAGAGACCCAGTACTTC.

With respect to this clonotype: A read error may be the cause here, since a much bigger clone is one base away. This CDR3 fails to terminate in the conserved phenylalanine or tryptophan, so it likely reflects a read error. V is TRBV3-1 and J is TRBJ1-5; D might be TRBD1 (6 bases). The germline V gene encodes CDR1 LGHDT and CDR2 YNNKEL (reference sequence). CDR3 length: 14 amino acids. With 5 bases removed from V and 11 bases from J, the gap between germline ends came to 19 bases. DNA for the CDR3: TGTGCCAGCAGCGCCGGGGTCCAGGGGTTGGCCCAGCATCTT. It is translated as CASSAGVQGLAQHL.

This clonotype appeared a few times. The chain has TRBV7-2 and TRBJ2-6; 13 bases are a match to TRBD2. Trimming cost V 6 bases and J 0 bases; bases outside gene matches: 8. The CDR3 has 19 amino acids. Germline V gene sequence: CDR1 SGHTA, CDR2 FQGNSA. The CDR3 loop reads CASRETSGRSVSGANVLTF. For the CDR3, the DNA is TGTGCCAGCAGGGAGACTAGCGGGAGGTCCGTCTCTGGGGCCAACGTCCTGACTTTC. The variable domain in full, completed from reference TRBV7-2 and TRBJ2-6, reads GAGVSQSPSNKVTEKGKDVELRCDPISGHTALYWYRQSLGQGLEFLIYFQGNSAPDKSGLPSDRFSAERTGGSVSTLTIQRTQQEDSAVYLCASRETSGRSVSGANVLTFGAGSRLTVL.

In regard to this clonotype: Just one base apart from a much larger clone, this may be a read error. The rearrangement links TRBV5-5 to TRBJ2-2; perhaps TRBD2 as D (6 bases). The V gene's germline CDR1 is SGHKS and CDR2 YYEKEE (reference sequence). This CDR3 spans 13 amino acids. This CDR3 reads CASKLVSPGGLFF. CDR3 coding DNA: TGTGCCAGCAAGCTTGTATCCCCCGGGGGGCTGTTTTTT.

The rearrangement joins TRBV29-1 to TRBJ2-3; D gene ambiguous. CDR3 length: 15 amino acids. The V and J ends lost 3 bases and 2 bases respectively, with 15 bases between them. Germline CDR1 is SQVTM and CDR2 is ANQGSEA. CDR3 residues: CSVEDTETITDTQYF. The DNA of the CDR3 is TGCAGCGTTGAGGATACGGAAACCATCACAGATACGCAGTATTTT.

V usage is TRBV11-2 and J usage is TRBJ2-1, with 9 bases aligning to TRBD2. The CDR3 length is 16 residues. Germline values: CDR1 SGHAT, CDR2 FQNNGV. Losses at the gene ends were 5 bases for V and 8 bases for J; bases not matched to a gene: 13. The CDR3 loop reads CASSLQAGLAIYEQFF. The CDR3 coding sequence is TGTGCCAGCAGCCTTCAGGCGGGACTAGCAATCTATGAGCAGTTCTTC.

This clonotype has more than one count but fewer than ten. The genes are TRBV6-1 and TRBJ1-5; weak D call: TRBD1 (5 bases). Germline CDR1 MNHNS, CDR2 SASEGT. CDR3 length: 12 residues. The ends were cut back, 6 bases at V and 9 bases at J, with 12 bases in the middle. CDR3 sequence: CASRRQGRPQHF. CDR3 coding DNA: TGTGCCAGCAGGCGTCAGGGACGGCCCCAGCATTTT.

V is TRBV19 and J is TRBJ2-1; D is perhaps TRBD1 or TRBD2 (5 bases each). The CDR3 is made up of 15 amino acids. The germline gives CDR1 LNHDA, CDR2 SQIVND (reference sequence). V was shortened by 3 bases and J by 3 bases, with 12 bases between the two germline ends. The CDR3 spells CASSMDGTYYNEQFF. Here the CDR3 DNA reads TGTGCCAGTAGTATGGATGGGACCTACTACAATGAGCAGTTCTTC.

This clonotype was detected ten times or more. This chain links TRBV28 with TRBJ2-7; 10 bases are shared with TRBD2. The V gene end was trimmed by 3 bases and the J gene end by 3 bases; junction bases not matched to a gene: 2. The CDR3 contains 14 residues. Germline CDR1 MDHEN, CDR2 SYDVKM. The CDR3: CASSFASGSYEQYF. The CDR3 region has the DNA TGTGCCAGCAGTTTTGCTAGCGGGAGCTACGAGCAGTACTTC. Drawing the rest from reference TRBV28 and TRBJ2-7, the complete variable domain is DVKVTQSSRYLVKRTGEKVFLECVQDMDHENMFWYRQDPGLGLRLIYFSYDVKMKEKGDIPEGYSVSREKKERFSLILESASTNQTSMYLCASSFASGSYEQYFGPGTRLTVT.

The chain is built from TRBV5-1 and TRBJ1-2, with no clear D. The CDR3 spans 14 residues. Germline-derived CDR1 and CDR2 are SGHRS and YFSETQ. Trimming pared 0 bases from V and 3 bases from J, leaving 9 bases between. The CDR3 coding sequence is TGCGCCAGCAGCTTGGGACGGGCCGACTATGGCTACACCTTC. This gives the protein CASSLGRADYGYTF. Full variable domain (remainder filled in from reference TRBV5-1 and TRBJ1-2): KAGVTQTPRYLIKTRGQQVTLSCSPISGHRSVSWYQQTPGQGLQFLFEYFSETQRNKGNFPGRFSGRQFSNSRSEMNVSTLELGDSALYLCASSLGRADYGYTFGSGTRLTVV.

This sequence joins TRBV11-3 and TRBJ2-3, with no clear D. This CDR3 spans 12 amino acids. Trimming cost V 0 bases and J 4 bases, with 2 bases left between them. Germline CDR1 SGHNT, CDR2 YENEEA. CDR3 in DNA: TGTGCCAGCAGCTTAGAATCAGATACGCAGTATTTT. It yields the protein CASSLESDTQYF.

The chain recombines TRBV20-1 with TRBJ2-5, with TRBD1 as a possible D gene (5 bases). CDR1 and CDR2 (germline): DFQATT, SNEGSKA (reference sequence). Trimming removed 1 base at V and 7 bases at J, with 16 bases between. The CDR3 has 14 amino acids. The CDR3 sequence: CSARVGQGGGTQYF. The CDR3 DNA is TGCAGTGCTAGAGTCGGGCAGGGTGGCGGGACCCAGTACTTC.

This clonotype was seen ten or more times. The chain couples TRBV12-3 or TRBV12-4 to TRBJ1-1, with TRBD1 matching 7 bases. V lost 5 bases, J lost 5 bases, and 14 bases stayed unmatched. The CDR3 totals 16 residues. The CDR3 bases are TGTGCCAGCAGTCCGCGCGCCCAGGGGGGGTGGACTGAAGCTTTCTTT. This encodes CASSPRAQGGWTEAFF.

This clonotype was observed a few times. A much more abundant neighbour one base away suggests this may be a read error. The chain carries TRBV5-4 and TRBJ1-1; no firm D call. The CDR3 covers 13 residues. CDR1 is SGHNT and CDR2 is YYREEE in the germline V gene (reference sequence). V was pared by 2 bases and J by 1 base, with 6 bases between. CDR3 protein: CASSFWGNTEAFF. The CDR3 DNA follows: TGTGCCAGCAGCTTCTGGGGGAACACTGAAGCTTTCTTT.